Each of the 4 T cell receptor beta chains below was sequenced from the same sample in a study of T cells in Graves' hyperthyroidism and ophthalmopathy. Researchers took RNA transcripts and amplified the TCR beta CDR3 regions from them. Using the HTBI primer set, a first-round RT-PCR was run on the TCR CDR3. TCRdb re-called the multiplex PCR reads through MiXCR, storing one row per CDR3 protein. The sample has about 320,000 distinct CDR3 sequences; roughly 17% are singletons. Material for sequencing was blood. The receptors were sampled from a man between 25 and 39 years old with Graves' hyperthyroidism.

This chain connects TRBV9 to TRBJ2-1, with D possibly being TRBD1 or TRBD2 (9 bases each). There are 19 residues in the CDR3. The germline gives CDR1 SGDLS, CDR2 YYNGEE. The V end lost 2 bases, the J end lost 1 base, and 22 bases lay between the germline ends. This CDR3 reads CASSVPGTGSGRSYNEQFF. The CDR3 DNA reads as TGTGCCAGCAGCGTCCCCGGGACAGGGAGCGGGAGGTCCTACAATGAGCAGTTCTTC. The complete variable domain, with remaining parts taken from reference TRBV9 and TRBJ2-1, reads DSGVTQTPKHLITATGQRVTLRCSPRSGDLSVYWYQQSLDQGLQFLIQYYNGEERAKGNILERFSAQQFPDLHSELNLSSLELGDSALYFCASSVPGTGSGRSYNEQFFGPGTRLTVL.

There are many counts of this clonotype. V usage is TRBV28 and J usage is TRBJ1-5; 7 bases are shared with TRBD1. Germline-derived CDR1 and CDR2 are MDHEN and SYDVKM. V lost 8 bases and J lost 6; bases outside the gene matches: 7. The CDR3 is 13 amino acids. CDR3 coding DNA: TGTGCCAGCTCCGACAGGGCGGGTCAGCCCCAGCATTTT. Translating it yields CASSDRAGQPQHF.

The sample holds one count of this clonotype. The V call is TRBV11-3, the J call TRBJ2-1, with TRBD2 identical over 15 bases. This CDR3 contains 17 residues. J was trimmed by 7 bases and V by 5 bases; bases with no gene match: 9. The germline gives CDR1 SGHNT, CDR2 YENEEA. The CDR3 nucleotides read TGTGCCAGCAGCCCCGGACTAGCGGGAGGGCCGGGTAATGAGCAGTTCTTC. Its protein product is CASSPGLAGGPGNEQFF.

This clonotype has at least ten counts. The chain recombines TRBV5-1 with TRBJ2-7; D remains ambiguous. V was shortened by 2 bases and J by 0 bases, with 9 bases between the two germline ends. Germline CDR1 is SGHRS and CDR2 is YFSETQ. The CDR3 is made up of 14 amino acids. The CDR3 spells CASSFRVSSYEQYF. CDR3 DNA sequence: TGCGCCAGCAGCTTCCGGGTGAGCTCCTACGAGCAGTACTTC. The full variable domain, its missing parts supplied by reference TRBV5-1 and TRBJ2-7, is KAGVTQTPRYLIKTRGQQVTLSCSPISGHRSVSWYQQTPGQGLQFLFEYFSETQRNKGNFPGRFSGRQFSNSRSEMNVSTLELGDSALYLCASSFRVSSYEQYFGPGTRLTVT.